What follows is one T cell receptor beta chain and its context. This entry is derived from a study of CD8 T cells in Susac syndrome. cDNA came from about 0.5 to 1 ug RNA primed by random hexamers. Amplification of TCR beta CDR3 was carried out by immunoSEQ multiplex PCR, which covered 54 Vbeta and 13 Jbeta segments. TCRdb ran MiXCR on the immunoSEQ multiplex PCR reads and lists one entry per CDR3 protein. The sample contains under 200,000 distinct CDR3 sequences, around 95% of which appear only once. The germline gives CDR1 SQVTM, CDR2 ANQGSEA. V shed 8 bases, J shed 7 bases, and the junction held 6 bases outside the gene matches. The CDR3 has 12 amino acids.

This TCR derives from a human donor with multiple sclerosis. The chain recombines TRBV29-1 with TRBJ2-2, with 8 bases matching TRBD1. The sample comprised CD8+ T cells from PBMCs. CDR3 region: CSFWTGNGELFF. The CDR3 coding sequence is TGCAGCTTCTGGACAGGGAACGGGGAGCTGTTTTTT.